The 30 T cell receptor beta chains below come from one sample, sequenced in a study of blood T cell repertoires in COVID-19. Assay: immunoSEQ multiplex PCR; the TCRdb copy retains only in-frame clones and omits some. This table holds under 300,000 clones, roughly 83% found once. The sample was peripheral blood. The receptors shown here come from a human donor with COVID-19, enrolled during active disease. The donor label of this sample is uncertain.

This rearrangement joins TRBV28 to TRBJ2-1; tentative D call: TRBD1 (6 bases). Per germline, CDR1 MDHEN and CDR2 SYDVKM. V lost 6 bases and J lost 2, with 17 bases in between. The CDR3 extends over 16 amino acids. In DNA form, the CDR3 reads TGTGCCAGCAGCATGACAGGACCCGGGACCTACAATGAGCAGTTCTTC. Translation gives CASSMTGPGTYNEQFF. Variable domain in full (rest from reference TRBV28 and TRBJ2-1): DVKVTQSSRYLVKRTGEKVFLECVQDMDHENMFWYRQDPGLGLRLIYFSYDVKMKEKGDIPEGYSVSREKKERFSLILESASTNQTSMYLCASSMTGPGTYNEQFFGPGTRLTVL.

V usage is TRBV10-3 and J usage is TRBJ1-2, with 12 bases that match TRBD1. Trimming at V came to 6 bases and at J to 7 bases, leaving 12 bases not matched to a gene. CDR3 length: 16 residues. Germline V gene data show CDR1 as ENHRY and CDR2 as SYGVKD. CDR3 amino acids: CAIRTGTGGERGGYTF. CDR3 coding DNA: TGTGCCATCAGGACCGGGACAGGGGGCGAAAGAGGTGGCTACACCTTC.

The chain employs TRBV6-5 and TRBJ1-2; 8 bases align to TRBD1. This CDR3 is built from 14 residues. Per the germline V gene, CDR1 is MNHEY and CDR2 is SVGAGI. Trimming took 4 bases from V and 9 from J; bases not matched to a gene: 10. The CDR3 sequence is CASSLAETGVRYTF. The DNA of the CDR3 is TGTGCCAGCAGTTTAGCGGAGACAGGGGTGCGCTACACCTTC.

The rearrangement uses TRBV30 and TRBJ1-1, with TRBD1 as a possible D gene (5 bases). Trimming cost V 4 bases and J 5 bases, with 14 bases left between them. Per the germline V gene, CDR1 is GTSNPN and CDR2 is SVGIG (reference sequence). The CDR3 is 13 residues long. CDR3 bases: TGTGCCTGGACCTCGAGTCAGGGAACTGAAGCTTTCTTT. Its protein is CAWTSSQGTEAFF.

The V and J genes are TRBV11-2 and TRBJ2-1; D perhaps matches TRBD2 (5 bases). CDR1 is SGHAT and CDR2 is FQNNGV in the germline V gene. CDR3 length equals 16 residues. V lost 0 bases to trimming and J lost 1 base, with 10 bases between them. The CDR3 DNA sequence: TGTGCCAGCAGCTTAGATCGGCGGGTATCCTACAATGAGCAGTTCTTC. Amino acids: CASSLDRRVSYNEQFF.

The chain carries TRBV14 and TRBJ2-1; the D gene is possibly TRBD2 (6 bases). The CDR3 length is 12 residues. Germline-derived CDR1 and CDR2 are SGHDN and FVKESK. Deletions cut 8 bases from V and 6 bases from J, with 11 bases between. DNA for the CDR3: TGTGCCAGCTCGTGGAGGGCCAATGAGCAGTTCTTC. Amino acid sequence: CASSWRANEQFF. Full variable domain (missing parts from reference TRBV14 and TRBJ2-1): EAGVTQFPSHSVIEKGQTVTLRCDPISGHDNLYWYRRVMGKEIKFLLHFVKESKQDESGMPNNRFLAERTGGTYSTLKVQPAELEDSGVYFCASSWRANEQFFGPGTRLTVL.

This clone has a single count. This chain uses TRBV2 with TRBJ2-3, with a weak D call TRBD2 (8 bases). The CDR3 is 19 residues long. Germline values: CDR1 SNHLY, CDR2 FYNNEI. Trimming cost V 4 bases and J 2 bases, with 25 bases left between them. CDR3: CASSVVGLAQGVNTDTQYF. The CDR3 DNA reads TGTGCCAGCAGTGTGGTAGGACTAGCCCAGGGGGTTAACACAGATACGCAGTATTTT.

The chain carries TRBV28 and TRBJ1-1; D gene uncertain. The V gene lost 7 bases and the J gene lost 0 bases, with 15 bases spanning the gap. This CDR3 contains 15 residues. Germline V gene lookup returns CDR1 MDHEN and CDR2 SYDVKM. As DNA, the CDR3 is TGTGCCAGCACCCCAAGGAGGATTTTGAACACTGAAGCTTTCTTT. It specifies CASTPRRILNTEAFF.

CDR3: CASSYSPGSSYNSPLHF. CDR3 DNA: TGCGCCAGCAGCTACTCTCCTGGGAGCTCCTATAATTCACCCCTCCACTTT. This chain links TRBV10-2 with TRBJ1-6; no firm D call. Germline V gene data show CDR1 as WSHSY and CDR2 as SAAADI. CDR3 length equals 17 residues. Trimming stripped 6 bases from V and 0 bases from J, with 15 bases between.

The V call is TRBV7-6, the J call TRBJ1-4; 9 nucleotides match TRBD1. In germline, CDR1 is SGHVS, CDR2 FNYEAQ. V lost 2 bases to trimming and J lost 7 bases; unmatched junction nucleotides: 8. The CDR3 covers 16 residues. The CDR3 protein is CASSLYGTGRVEKLFF. The CDR3, as DNA: TGTGCCAGCAGCTTATATGGGACAGGGCGGGTTGAAAAACTGTTTTTT.

The rearrangement uses TRBV3-1 (or the pseudogene TRBV3-2) and TRBJ2-2; 9 bases fit TRBD1. This CDR3 is 15 amino acids long. Per the germline V gene, CDR1 is LGHDT and CDR2 is YNNKEL (reference sequence). The junction had 3 bases not matched to a gene; V was cut back by 4 bases and J by 3 bases. Here the CDR3 DNA reads TGTGCCAGCAGCCGGACAGGGGCCGACACCGGGGAGCTGTTTTTT. Its protein is CASSRTGADTGELFF.

The chain recombines TRBV6-5 with TRBJ2-1; D call uncertain. V lost 1 base and J 5 bases, leaving 6 bases between the germline ends. There are 13 residues in the CDR3. CDR1 is MNHEY and CDR2 is SVGAGI in the germline V gene. The CDR3 nucleotides read TGTGCCAGCAGTTACTTCTACGACAATGAGCAGTTCTTC. This sequence encodes CASSYFYDNEQFF.

About this clone: The same CDR3 is also encoded by other DNA sequences in this sample. The V gene is TRBV7-9, the J gene TRBJ1-2; the D gene is possibly TRBD1 (6 bases). V was shortened by 4 bases and J by 3 bases, with 6 bases between the two germline ends. The CDR3 contains 12 residues. Germline V gene lookup returns CDR1 SEHNR and CDR2 FQNEAQ (reference sequence). The chain's CDR3 is CASSWTDYGYTF. The CDR3 coding sequence is TGTGCCAGCAGCTGGACAGACTATGGCTACACCTTC.

This rearrangement joins TRBV27 to TRBJ1-1, with TRBD1 identical over 8 bases. Trimming took 2 bases from V and 1 from J; bases not matched to a gene: 3. Germline V gene data show CDR1 as MNHEY and CDR2 as SMNVEV (reference sequence). The CDR3 length is 15 residues. In nucleotides, the CDR3 is TGTGCCAGCAGTTTAGCGGGACAGGAGAACACTGAAGCTTTCTTT. This codes for CASSLAGQENTEAFF.

This chain links TRBV27 with TRBJ2-5; D is undetermined. Germline V gene data show CDR1 as MNHEY and CDR2 as SMNVEV (reference sequence). Trimming shortened V by 6 bases and J by 5 bases, and 16 bases separated the two germline ends. The CDR3 loop spans 14 amino acids. The CDR3 DNA sequence: TGTGCCAGCAGCAAGAGGTCACCAACCGAGACCCAGTACTTC. Protein sequence: CASSKRSPTETQYF.

V usage is TRBV5-1 and J usage is TRBJ2-1, with 9 bases fitting TRBD1. The germline gives CDR1 SGHRS, CDR2 YFSETQ. This CDR3 is 15 amino acids long. Germline trimming cut 7 bases from V and 5 bases from J; bases unmatched to any gene: 10. The CDR3 DNA is TGCGCCAGCTCCGACACAGGGGGCGCAAACAATGAGCAGTTCTTC. It encodes CASSDTGGANNEQFF. Full variable domain (remainder filled in from reference TRBV5-1 and TRBJ2-1): KAGVTQTPRYLIKTRGQQVTLSCSPISGHRSVSWYQQTPGQGLQFLFEYFSETQRNKGNFPGRFSGRQFSNSRSEMNVSTLELGDSALYLCASSDTGGANNEQFFGPGTRLTVL.

This clone was counted between two and nine times. The J gene is TRBJ1-1, the V gene TRBV12-3 or TRBV12-4; a possible D gene is TRBD1 (5 bases). The CDR3 length is 11 residues. Trimming shortened V by 8 bases and J by 4 bases, and 8 bases separated the two germline ends. CDR3 nucleotides: TGTGCCAGCGGCGGGGGCACTGAAGCTTTCTTT. Translation gives CASGGGTEAFF.

The table lists this clone with a few counts. The genes are TRBV4-1 and TRBJ1-5, with TRBD1 matching over 9 bases. The CDR3 extends over 15 amino acids. Germline CDR1 MGHRA, CDR2 YSYEKL. Germline trimming cut 4 bases from V and 3 bases from J; bases unmatched to any gene: 4. The CDR3 nucleotides are TGCGCCAGCAGCCTGGGGACAGGGTACAATCAGCCCCAGCATTTT. It is translated as CASSLGTGYNQPQHF.

This rearrangement joins TRBV19 to TRBJ2-1; TRBD2 aligns across 12 bases. The germline CDR1 and CDR2 sequences are LNHDA and SQIVND (reference sequence). The junction had 6 bases not matched to a gene; V was cut back by 2 bases and J by 7 bases. The CDR3 covers 16 residues. CDR3 sequence: CASSIRLAGDVNEQFF. CDR3 DNA sequence: TGTGCCAGTAGTATACGACTAGCGGGAGACGTTAATGAGCAGTTCTTC.

The rearrangement links TRBV4-3 to TRBJ2-7, with 8 bases aligning to TRBD1. The germline V gene has CDR1 LGHNA and CDR2 YSLEER. There are 18 residues in the CDR3. V dropped 4 bases and J dropped 2; count of bases not matched to a gene: 16. The CDR3 region is CASSPREAGQGKTYEQYF. The CDR3 DNA reads as TGCGCCAGCAGCCCTCGCGAGGCTGGACAGGGTAAGACCTACGAGCAGTACTTC.

The rearrangement joins TRBV30 to TRBJ1-1; TRBD1 aligns across 7 bases. The CDR3 runs to 10 residues. The germline V gene has CDR1 GTSNPN and CDR2 SVGIG (reference sequence). CDR3 sequence: CEGFEQGAFF. DNA of the CDR3: TGTGAGGGCTTCGAACAGGGGGCTTTCTTT.

The rearrangement joins TRBV2 to TRBJ2-7, with 9 bases fitting TRBD1. The CDR3 is made up of 11 amino acids. V lost 2 bases and J lost 11; bases outside the gene matches: 1. CDR1 and CDR2 from the germline V gene are SNHLY and FYNNEI. Here the CDR3 DNA reads TGTGCCAGCAGTGAACGACAGGGGGAGTACTTC. Amino acid sequence: CASSERQGEYF.

J is TRBJ2-1 and V is TRBV5-1, with 10 bases matching TRBD2. There are 15 residues in the CDR3. Germline assignment: CDR1 SGHRS and CDR2 YFSETQ. The V and J ends lost 0 bases and 9 bases, in that order; junction bases with no gene match: 6. Here the CDR3 DNA reads TGCGCCAGCAGCTTGGTCAGCGGGAGGGCCGTTGAGCAGTTCTTC. Its protein is CASSLVSGRAVEQFF.

The chain recombines TRBV19 with TRBJ2-1; TRBD2 matches 7 bases. The CDR3 runs to 14 residues. The germline V gene encodes CDR1 LNHDA and CDR2 SQIVND (reference sequence). V dropped 6 bases and J dropped 2; count of bases not matched to a gene: 4. The CDR3 is CASRGGMTYNEQFF. The CDR3 bases are TGTGCCAGTAGGGGAGGGATGACCTACAATGAGCAGTTCTTC.

The chain couples TRBV2 to TRBJ2-2; TRBD2 is a possible D gene (6 bases). V shed 6 bases and J shed 0 bases, with 17 bases lying between them. The CDR3 runs 17 residues. Germline CDR1 is SNHLY and CDR2 is FYNNEI. CDR3 sequence (DNA): TGTGCCAGCAGCGCCGGTCGAACGGGAGCGAACACCGGGGAGCTGTTTTTT. Its protein product is CASSAGRTGANTGELFF.

This clone was seen only once. A much bigger clone sits one base away, suggesting this may be a read error. The CDR3 here is CASSRQGANTGELFF. The CDR3 region has the DNA TGTGCCAGCAGCCGACAGGGGGCGAACACCGGGGAGCTGTTTTTT. The chain employs TRBV7-3 and TRBJ2-2; TRBD1 agrees at 9 bases. Germline V lookup: CDR1 SGHTA, CDR2 FQGTGA. The CDR3 is 15 amino acids. Unmatched junction bases numbered 1, after V lost 5 bases and J lost 0 bases.

V gene TRBV7-8 combines with J gene TRBJ2-1; 8 bases match TRBD2. This CDR3 comprises 15 residues. Germline trimming cut 2 bases from V and 8 bases from J; bases unmatched to any gene: 8. Germline CDR1 is SGHVS and CDR2 is FQNEAQ. The CDR3 nucleotides are TGTGCCAGCAGCTTATTTTCGGGAGGGCCGGATGAGCAGTTCTTC. Residues: CASSLFSGGPDEQFF.

The chain joins TRBV28 to TRBJ1-1; D might be TRBD1 (6 bases). CDR1 is MDHEN, CDR2 SYDVKM, per germline. CDR3 length: 14 residues. Trimming removed 6 bases from V and 5 bases from J, with 16 bases in between. The CDR3 nucleotides read TGTGCCAGCAGCCGACGTGACAGGACTACTGAAGCTTTCTTT. Protein: CASSRRDRTTEAFF.

The chain combines TRBV6-6 with TRBJ1-1; weak D call: TRBD1 (6 bases). This CDR3 is 15 amino acids long. The V gene's germline CDR1 is MNHNY and CDR2 SVGAGI (reference sequence). V gave up 2 bases and J gave up 1 base, with 11 bases separating them. The CDR3 spells CASSYNIGGNTEAFF. As DNA, the CDR3 is TGTGCCAGCAGTTACAACATAGGGGGGAACACTGAAGCTTTCTTT.

The V and J genes are TRBV7-2 and TRBJ1-4; D is unresolved. CDR1 is SGHTA, CDR2 FQGNSA, per germline. Trimming took 4 bases from V and 5 from J, leaving 14 bases between them. The CDR3 spans 15 residues. This CDR3 is CASSSERGWNEKLFF. The CDR3, as DNA: TGTGCCAGCAGCTCCGAACGGGGTTGGAATGAAAAACTGTTTTTT.